The present entry profiles one T cell receptor (beta chain) with its context. Its specific antigen is unknown. Base-call qualities are not available, and no considerably larger clone is one nucleotide away. The data belong to a study of early T cells in non-severe SARS-CoV-2 infection (dated by TCRdb to the early 2020s). Regarding the research as a whole: Bulk RNA from unsorted whole blood was used for TCR sequencing, so alpha and beta chains could not be paired. The research as a whole found: VDJdb matching was skewed toward anti-spike CD8 responses and likely underestimated virus-specific expansions by missing private and CD4 specificities.

Including the terminal cysteine and phenylalanine, the CDR3 comprises 14 residues. The CDR3 DNA has 42 bases and is translated from base 1. A distance of 12 bases separates the germline ends of V and J, which lose 2 bases and 10 bases respectively. The library was obtained by 5' RACE. Sequenced using a NextSeq 500. The TCR library protocol attached unique molecular identifiers to individual cDNA molecules to correct for sequencing error and PCR bias. Sequencing covered both TCR alpha and beta chains, and within each sample the abundances of alpha and beta sequences were tightly co-correlated. Per the source publication's procedure: Decombinator V4 was used to annotate TCR sequences for V gene, J gene and CDR3. Expanded TCRs were defined as changing significantly between any two time points under a Poisson model with p below 0.0001. TCR abundances were normalised to the total number of TCRs sequenced per sample and were expressed as counts per million. TRAV1-2 paired with TRAJ12, TRAJ20 or TRAJ33 defined MAIT TCRs, while TRAV10 paired with TRAJ18 defined iNKT TCRs. VDJdb, accessed on 1 November 2021, was searched for TCRs annotated for CMV, EBV and SARS-CoV-2, and TCRs annotated for more than one antigen were excluded. TCRdb took the public reads, trimmed them with fastp at Q25, ran MiXCR for clone calling and kept in-frame beta chains. Rows merge per CDR3 protein into single entries with the most common DNA and genes. What appears here as the V and J calls and clone size reflects TCRdb's work, not the paper's. The sample table records about 70,000 distinct CDR3 sequences; more than 10% of these occur just once. The ten largest clonotypes hold around 15% of the sample.

The study was a case-control design nested within a healthcare worker cohort in London, UK, with weekly nasopharyngeal swab PCR tests and blood sampling. Between 23 and 31 March 2020, the week of the UK lockdown, healthcare workers were enrolled and then followed up weekly for as long as 16 weeks. The sample consisted of whole blood, taken at baseline. Recombination linked TRBV12-3 or TRBV12-4 to TRBJ1-6; TRBD1 is possibly the D segment (5 matching bases). This clonotype was sampled from an adult who was a healthcare worker with PCR-confirmed SARS-CoV-2 infection or an uninfected control (not recorded which). The donor label of this sample is uncertain. The CDR3 corresponds to CASSLHGADSPLHF. The bases read TGTGCCAGCAGTTTACACGGGGCGGACTCACCCCTCCACTTT.